This TCR beta chain was documented in a study of early T cells in non-severe SARS-CoV-2 infection. Study overall: Unsorted whole blood bulk RNA was sequenced, with unpaired chains.

Notes on the study in general: Anti-spike CD8 responses were favored by VDJdb matching, which missed private and CD4 specificities.

Unique molecular identifiers were added to individual cDNA molecules. Each CDR3 protein gets one entry after TCRdb re-called the 5' RACE reads with MiXCR. The sample records about 98,000 distinct CDR3 sequences, 9.5% to 11% being singletons. About this clonotype: The antigen is not known.

The CDR3 sequence is 13 residues long. The germline V gene encodes CDR1 KGHSH and CDR2 LQKENI. Trimming left V 3 bases short and J 7 bases short, with 13 bases between. The source of this sequence is an adult who was a healthcare worker with PCR-confirmed SARS-CoV-2 infection or an uninfected control (not recorded which). What was sequenced was whole blood. V gene TRBV18 combines with J gene TRBJ2-7, with D perhaps TRBD1 or TRBD2 (5 bases each). CDR3: CASSPGTWGEQYF. CDR3 in DNA: TGTGCCAGCTCACCCGGGACCTGGGGAGAGCAGTACTTC.